Listed here is a single T cell receptor (beta chain). The clone's antigen remains unknown. There are no base qualities to consult, and no much larger clone falls within one base. The entry originates in a study of cytomegalovirus exposure and HLA in healthy donors (dated 2017 in TCRdb). With respect to the entire study: According to an earlier analysis of 550 to 700 of the donors, about 179 million T cells yielded approximately 120 million unique TCR beta sequences and about 300 Gb of sequence data. Among the roughly 400 genotyped donors, 81% belonged to the genetic ancestry cluster associated with self-reported Caucasian donors. Class I and class II HLA loci were covered by the typing at four-digit resolution. The aim of the study was to test whether cataloging public T cell receptors could identify signatures of past pathogen exposure. Because of strong linkage in the cohort, four to six DR-DQ haplotypes were treated as single units for association and clustering. In an earlier analysis of 587 of the donors, high-throughput TCR beta sequencing was used to judge whether each TCR beta V gene segment behaved as functional or pseudogenic. Among 300 to 500 genotyped donors of the cohort, an average of around 250,000 unique TCR beta nucleotide sequences was sequenced per donor, of which about 18% were non-productive. The study combined high-throughput TCR immunosequencing, statistical association of individual TCRs with disease status, and machine learning to predict cytomegalovirus infection status. An early release that covered roughly 600 HLA-typed donors contained about 300 gigabases of sequencing data and around 80 million unique TCR sequences. In the later analysis, no new phenotypic data were used to find candidate immune exposures; instead, reliance was placed on TCR beta sequences and their occurrence across donors. Typing coverage differed by locus: A, B, C, DRB1 and DQB1 were typed in roughly 620-630 donors, DQA1 in 500 to 550, DPA1 in roughly 590, and DPB1 in approximately 450. Using immunosequencing, the study profiled T cell repertoires from approximately 700 subjects and related those repertoires to cytomegalovirus serostatus. In a later genetic analysis, genome-wide SNP genotypes for about three fifths of the roughly 670 donors were used, and that subset was treated as a discovery cohort. Besides the first cohort of approximately 710 subjects, a separate validation cohort made up of roughly 120 different subjects was used. Donor age, sex, ethnicity and CMV serostatus were compiled alongside the repertoire data. All discovery cohort repertoires had been generated on a single sequencing platform. In a later analysis, previously published TCR beta repertoires from roughly 710 donors were re-analyzed and high-resolution HLA genotyping was added so that TCR occurrence patterns could be studied.

After removal of 4 bases from V and 12 bases from J, the junction retains 6 bases not matched to a gene. The CDR3 covers 12 residues, taking in both the cysteine and the phenylalanine. The kept DNA is CDR3 alone, 36 bases in frame from the first base. As encoded in the germline V gene, CDR1 is MGHRA while CDR2 is YSYEKL. Study-wide conclusions, independent of this receptor: Cytomegalovirus status was reported to be diagnosed by the classifier with high specificity and sensitivity in both the original and validation cohorts. The only immune exposure information available for the cohort was CMV serostatus. An earlier analysis of 587 of the donors showed that most TCR beta V segments appeared in productive rearrangements either about 87% or about 30% of the time, which broadly matched IMGT annotations. According to a later analysis, most CMV-associated TCR beta chains appeared to be HLA-restricted, and the HLA associations seemed to be driven largely by CMV exposure. Roughly 15 rarely observed V segments, including chromosome 9 orphons, were excluded from the earlier analysis of several hundred of the donors because counts were too low. Most TCR sequences were observed very rarely across donors, whereas some public TCRs were present in many individuals. A later analysis reported that several top co-occurrence clusters appeared linked to parvovirus B19, influenza, CMV and Epstein-Barr virus. This cohort had only TCR beta chains sequenced, and the lack of alpha or paired-chain data limited which features could be detected. At a false discovery rate of 0.05, a later analysis linked approximately 18,000 TCR beta sequences to specific HLA alleles. A later genetic analysis associated a missense DCLRE1C variant with V-gene and J-gene trimming of TCR beta chains, and an independent cohort replicated the association. In a later analysis, HLA-associated TCR beta chains were found to be more clonally expanded and to have lower generation probabilities than equally common non-associated chains. A later analysis found that TCR association rates varied across HLA loci, with DRB1 alleles showing the most associated TCRs and HLA-C alleles the fewest. Because HLA typing was missing for some donors at each locus, association tests included only the typed subset. Correlated functional status among segregating V segments might reflect linkage disequilibrium, but an unknown experimental factor could not be ruled out. In the study, some 180 TCR beta chains were listed as associated with cytomegalovirus. A cluster of highly shared sequence variants was judged likely to represent a technical artifact of the sequencing pipeline. In vitro tests confirmed that three of the cytomegalovirus-associated TCR beta chains recognize cytomegalovirus antigens. A further reported finding was that TCR beta sequences accurately predicted the HLA-A and HLA-B alleles for most subjects in the first cohort. Some IMGT-functional V segments, including TRBV6-2 and TRBV6-3, could not be distinguished by the 87-base-pair reads and were therefore excluded. Strong co-occurrence of HLA alleles, especially DR and DQ, made assigning TCR associations to individual alleles difficult. Roughly uniform sequencing depth across donors was assumed in presence/absence analyses, although this assumption may not hold. The authors suggested that the approach could potentially be generalized to other disease states and immunological phenotypes. According to a later genetic analysis, donors in an Asian-associated ancestry cluster had fewer N-insertions in productive TCRs than the approximately 670-donor mean.

The library was obtained by the immunoSEQ multiplex PCR assay. The multiplex PCR relied on a mix of 60 forward primers for TCR Vbeta segments and 13 reverse primers for TCR Jbeta segments. A multiplex PCR assay on genomic DNA amplified the CDR3 region of rearranged TCR beta genes. On the Illumina HiSeq System, the amplified TCR beta libraries were sequenced as 87-base-pair reads. The study's own analysis went as follows. Across the 666 repertoires, a later analysis counted 75 million to 90 million unique TCR beta chains, 9 million to 14 million of which were shared by at least two donors. Raw reads were error-corrected and collapsed into unique sequences by a nearest-neighbor algorithm in which closely related sequences were merged to remove PCR and sequencing errors. To assign V, D and J gene segments, CDR3 sequences were aligned to IMGT reference sequences. For a sequence to be retained, a match of at least six nucleotides was required to both a V gene segment and a J gene segment. A rearrangement was called productive if the CDR3 had no stop codons and remained in frame with V and J, and every other rearrangement was called non-productive. CDR3 was defined according to IMGT convention as the region running from the second conserved V-encoded cysteine to the conserved J-encoded phenylalanine. The earlier analysis of a few hundred of the donors excluded sequences that lacked an unambiguous match to a single V gene segment. An earlier analysis of about 600 of the donors called V segments functional above 56.7% productive rearrangements and segregating when the between-donor standard deviation exceeded 5%. To diagnose cytomegalovirus status from the catalog of TCR beta chain sequences, a statistical classification framework was built. In a later analysis, TCR nucleotide sequences were compared against IMGT/GENE-DB human TR gene sequences so that V and J genes could be assigned. In a later analysis, CDR3 sequences and most-parsimonious VDJ recombination scenarios were assigned using the TCRdist pipeline. A later analysis defined each TCR beta chain by its CDR3 amino acid sequence plus V-gene family, and excluded reads lacking a unique V-gene family. In a later analysis, a few hundred highly shared, low-generation-probability nucleotide sequences were removed to address suspected cross-contamination and a sequencing artifact. In a later analysis, a clonal expansion index was calculated for each public chain from normalized within-repertoire ranks of inferred template counts. In a later analysis, generation probabilities were computed with a VDJ recombination model fitted to out-of-frame rearrangements, and the resulting probabilities were checked against IGoR. Hypergeometric tests were used in a later analysis to score TCR-TCR, TCR-HLA and TCR-CMV co-occurrence, with a repertoire-size bias correction applied to the TCR pairs. To estimate false discovery rates, a later analysis permuted the HLA or CMV assignments 20 times. In a later analysis, co-occurring TCRs were grouped with DBSCAN, and TCRdist sequence similarity was added when clustering was performed within HLA-allele-positive subsets. For co-occurrence clustering, repertoires with fewer than 30,000 or more than 120,000 public chains were excluded, along with about five repertoires with anomalous nucleotide sharing. TCRdb mirrors the immuneACCESS table, restricted to in-frame sequences. Some clones are absent from its copies; in checked studies, under half trace to an unresolved V gene, and the reason for the others is unknown. V, J and clone size are those of that table, while D and trimming were read from the DNA. This sample is represented by 110,000 to 150,000 clones; about 82% of them were singletons. The top ten clones comprise around 3.2% of the sample.

In total, just over 650 healthy bone marrow donors made up the cohort. At the time of sampling, all cohort members were nominally healthy, though unrecorded immune exposures were likely present. The donor was CMV seronegative and was included in the group of about 400 seronegative cohort members. Each donor provided a peripheral blood sample, and peripheral blood mononuclear cells were used for TCR beta sequencing. Genomic DNA extraction from the blood cell samples was performed with the Qiagen DNeasy Blood Extraction Kit. This sequence originates from a male donor in good health and CMV-seronegative. The sequence is built from TRBV4-1 and TRBJ1-1; TRBD1 fits 9 bases in the junction. Sequenced material: PBMCs. The bases are TGCGCCAGCAGCCCGGGACAGGGTTTTACTTTCTTT. Its coded protein is CASSPGQGFTFF.